This is a list of T cell receptor beta chains from one sample in a study of T cell repertoires in aging, cancer and after chemotherapy. Each CDR3 protein is one row after TCRdb ran MiXCR on the multiplex PCR reads. In the table there are under 2,500 distinct CDR3 sequences, less than 25% of which are singletons. The specimen sequenced was blood. The receptors here all came from a human donor in good health. Both conserved end residues are part of each CDR3. D genes are given only for firm matches. Size tells how often a clone was seen (once, few, many) or the class of an expanded clone, and some rows leave it out.

v_call	d_call	clone_size	j_call	cdr3_aa	cdr3_nt
TRBV7-9	.	few	TRBJ1-2	CASSLELADYGYTF	TGTGCCAGCAGCTTAGAGCTGGCTGACTATGGCTACACCTTC
TRBV5-1	.	few	TRBJ1-5	CASSLTGQSNQPQHF	TGCGCCAGCAGCTTGACAGGGCAGTCAAATCAGCCCCAGCATTTT
TRBV6-6	.	once	TRBJ2-7	CASRSGTGVGEQYF	TGTGCCAGCAGATCTGGGACGGGAGTCGGTGAGCAGTACTTC
TRBV7-6	TRBD1	medium-sized	TRBJ2-1	CASSQQGSPYNEQFF	TGTGCCAGCAGCCAACAGGGGAGCCCCTACAATGAGCAGTTCTTC
TRBV18	TRBD1	few	TRBJ2-5	CASSQDRVETQYF	TGTGCCAGCAGCCAGGACAGGGTGGAGACCCAGTACTTC
TRBV4-2	.	few	TRBJ1-3	CASSPDSYSGNTIYF	TGTGCCAGCAGCCCGGACAGTTACTCTGGAAACACCATATATTTT
TRBV5-6	TRBD1	.	TRBJ2-7	CASRVAGTGTGEQYF	TGTGCCAGCAGGGTTGCCGGGACAGGGACTGGCGAGCAGTACTTC
TRBV6-5	TRBD1	medium-sized	TRBJ2-5	CASRPQGPRETQYF	TGTGCCAGCAGACCACAGGGGCCGCGGGAGACCCAGTACTTC
TRBV20-1	TRBD1	few	TRBJ1-6	CSAGQGAVYNSPLHF	TGCAGTGCAGGACAGGGCGCGGTCTATAATTCACCCCTCCACTTT
TRBV30	TRBD1	large	TRBJ2-7	CAWSVVQGAGEQYF	TGTGCCTGGAGTGTCGTTCAGGGGGCTGGTGAGCAGTACTTC
TRBV30	.	medium-sized	TRBJ1-5	CAWSGGLAPNQPQHF	TGTGCCTGGAGTGGTGGCTTGGCCCCCAATCAGCCCCAGCATTTT
TRBV5-1	.	.	TRBJ1-1	CASSRDRNTEAFF	TGCGCCAGCAGCCGTGACAGAAACACTGAAGCTTTCTTT
TRBV20-1	.	few	TRBJ1-5	CSARRYRDQPQHF	TGCAGTGCTAGACGCTACAGGGATCAGCCCCAGCATTTT
TRBV7-2	TRBD2	.	TRBJ2-3	CASSPRGLAGGLSTDTQYF	TGTGCCAGCAGCCCGAGGGGGCTAGCGGGGGGCCTAAGCACAGATACGCAGTATTTT
TRBV20-1	TRBD1	.	TRBJ1-5	CSATRTGGLNQPQHF	TGCAGTGCTACCAGGACAGGGGGCTTGAATCAGCCCCAGCATTTT
TRBV12-3/TRBV12-4	TRBD2	medium-sized	TRBJ2-1	CASSRTSGGPNEQFF	TGTGCCAGCAGTCGCACTAGCGGGGGGCCTAATGAGCAGTTCTTC
TRBV6-1	.	medium-sized	TRBJ1-2	CASSLSNYGYTF	TGTGCCAGCAGCCTCTCTAACTATGGCTACACCTTC
TRBV5-1	.	few	TRBJ2-6	CASSASPGSGANVLTF	TGCGCCAGCAGCGCCTCTCCAGGTTCTGGGGCCAACGTCCTGACTTTC
TRBV4-2	TRBD2	.	TRBJ2-7	CASSPGTSGDIEQYF	TGTGCCAGCAGCCCTGGGACTAGCGGGGATATCGAGCAGTACTTC
TRBV7-2	.	.	TRBJ1-2	CASSDGQTRYGYTF	TGTGCCAGCAGCGATGGACAAACCAGATATGGCTACACCTTC
TRBV7-2	.	.	TRBJ2-1	CASSRVQGYNEQFF	TGTGCCAGCAGCCGGGTACAGGGCTACAATGAGCAGTTCTTC
TRBV28	.	.	TRBJ1-5	CASSLGGTISNQPQHF	TGTGCCAGCAGCCTCGGGGGGACGATTAGCAATCAGCCCCAGCATTTT
TRBV14	.	.	TRBJ1-1	CASSQAGMNTEAFF	TGTGCCAGCAGCCAAGCAGGCATGAACACTGAAGCTTTCTTT
TRBV4-3	.	.	TRBJ2-7	CASSQDHEDSSYEQYF	TGCGCCAGCAGCCAAGATCATGAGGACTCCTCCTACGAGCAGTACTTC
TRBV5-1	.	.	TRBJ1-2	CASSLAGGGGYGYTF	TGCGCCAGCAGCTTGGCGGGGGGCGGGGGCTATGGCTACACCTTC
TRBV18	TRBD2	medium-sized	TRBJ2-5	CASSPTGGLGGETQYF	TGTGCCAGCTCACCTACGGGGGGACTAGGTGGCGAGACCCAGTACTTC
TRBV6-1	.	medium-sized	TRBJ2-7	CASSEEVGGGYEQYF	TGTGCCAGCAGCGAGGAGGTCGGGGGCGGGTACGAGCAGTACTTC
TRBV18	TRBD1	few	TRBJ1-4	CASSPGQGIGKLFF	TGTGCCAGCTCACCGGGACAGGGAATAGGCAAACTGTTTTTT
TRBV29-1	TRBD1	large	TRBJ2-4	CSVAQGTGLGAKNIQYF	TGCAGCGTTGCGCAGGGGACAGGTTTGGGAGCCAAAAACATTCAGTACTTC
TRBV20-1	TRBD1	few	TRBJ1-5	CSARDMGTGGQPQHF	TGCAGTGCTAGAGATATGGGGACAGGGGGACAGCCCCAGCATTTT
TRBV7-2	.	.	TRBJ2-1	CASSRLQGYNEQFF	TGTGCCAGCAGCCGGTTACAGGGCTACAATGAGCAGTTCTTC
TRBV6-5	TRBD1	.	TRBJ1-5	CASRTGTGSGQPQHF	TGTGCCAGCAGGACCGGGACAGGCTCAGGGCAGCCCCAGCATTTT
TRBV6-6	.	medium-sized	TRBJ1-3	CASSYSGRVPSSGNTIYF	TGTGCCAGCAGTTACTCTGGCAGGGTGCCGTCCTCTGGAAACACCATATATTTT
TRBV6-6	TRBD1	few	TRBJ2-3	CASSPGQGISREADTQYF	TGTGCCAGCAGTCCTGGACAGGGGATTAGCAGAGAGGCAGATACGCAGTATTTT
TRBV2	TRBD2	once	TRBJ2-7	CASSGTSGGDYEQYF	TGTGCCAGCAGTGGAACTAGCGGGGGGGATTACGAGCAGTACTTC
TRBV18	.	medium-sized	TRBJ1-1	CASSSLEGRVDTEAFF	TGTGCCAGCTCATCTCTAGAGGGCAGGGTGGACACTGAAGCTTTCTTT
TRBV5-4	TRBD2	.	TRBJ2-3	CASSQAGGTDTQYF	TGCGCCAGCAGCCAGGCGGGGGGTACAGATACGCAGTATTTT